This T cell receptor beta chain was identified in a study of metastatic and nonmetastatic thyroid tumors (TCRdb year 2020). For the wider study: The researchers compared repertoires between peripheral blood samples and tumor or nodule tissue samples from patients with malignant or benign thyroid disease.

The library was built by means of PCR. The sequencer was an Illumina HiSeq 4000. High-throughput sequencing was used to profile the CDR3 region of the TCR beta-chain in every patient. The published analysis was carried out like this. Drawing on CDR3 differences between clinicopathological groups, the researchers built a classifier meant to tell apart patients with distant-metastatic papillary thyroid cancer. The Shannon index was used to assess repertoire diversity, and the Morisita-Horn index was used to assess tumor-blood repertoire similarity. Using fastp at Q25 and MiXCR, TCRdb reprocessed the public reads and kept productive beta chains. V and J calls and clone size were set by TCRdb, not the authors. This sample comprises some 6,000 clones, about a sixth of them detected only once. More than 9.5% of the sample is in the top ten clones. Points the paper makes about the study in general: TCR beta diversity was reported as significantly higher in malignant tumors than in benign nodules, in both blood and tumor samples.

No patient had received any treatment before thyroid surgery. Patient clinical samples collected from about 2011 to 2018 were retrospectively analysed using T-cell receptor beta sequencing. This clone was picked up many times. What this receptor recognizes is not known. Base-call qualities are not available, and no considerably larger clone is one nucleotide away. This clonotype was sampled from a male donor with papillary thyroid cancer or a benign thyroid nodule (not recorded which). Some clones in this sample may be carry-over from other donors' samples. The sequencing sample was made of tumor tissue.

The sequenced DNA is TGTGCCATCAGCCATGGGCCCGGGGAGGAGACCCAGTACTTC. This sequence encodes CAISHGPGEETQYF. The chain employs TRBV10-3 and TRBJ2-5; perhaps TRBD2 is the D gene, with 5 bases matching. Trimming costs V 6 bases and J 5 bases, and their ends lie 16 bases apart. CDR3 length: 14 amino acids, cysteine to phenylalanine. Only the CDR3 DNA is retained, 42 bases long and in frame from the first base. The germline V gene gives CDR1 as ENHRY and CDR2 as SYGVKD.